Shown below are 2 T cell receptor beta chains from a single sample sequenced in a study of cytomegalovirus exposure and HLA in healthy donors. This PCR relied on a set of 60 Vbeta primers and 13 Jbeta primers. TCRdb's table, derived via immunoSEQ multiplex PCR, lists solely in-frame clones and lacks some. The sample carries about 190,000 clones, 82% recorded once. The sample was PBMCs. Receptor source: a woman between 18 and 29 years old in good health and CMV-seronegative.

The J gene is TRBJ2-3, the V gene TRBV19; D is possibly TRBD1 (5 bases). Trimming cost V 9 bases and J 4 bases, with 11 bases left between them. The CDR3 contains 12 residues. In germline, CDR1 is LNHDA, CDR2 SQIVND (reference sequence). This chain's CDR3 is CASQLGADTQYF. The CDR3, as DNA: TGTGCCAGCCAGTTAGGGGCAGATACGCAGTATTTT. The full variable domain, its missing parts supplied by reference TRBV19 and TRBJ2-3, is DGGITQSPKYLFRKEGQNVTLSCEQNLNHDAMYWYRQDPGQGLRLIYYSQIVNDFQKGDIAEGYSVSREKKESFPLTVTSAQKNPTAFYLCASQLGADTQYFGPGTRLTVL.

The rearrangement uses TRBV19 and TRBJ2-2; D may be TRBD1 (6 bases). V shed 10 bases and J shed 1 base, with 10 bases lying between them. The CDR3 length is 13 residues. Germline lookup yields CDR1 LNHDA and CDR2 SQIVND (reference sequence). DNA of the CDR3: TGTGCCATTAAACAGGGGAACACCGGGGAGCTGTTTTTT. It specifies CAIKQGNTGELFF.